This T cell receptor beta chain stems from a study of shared clonotypes between healthy human individuals. Naive CD8 cells comprised CD45RO-negative, CCR7-positively selected cells, excluding terminally differentiated effector memory CD45RA+ cells. Among the donors, all were Caucasian adults who lived in Nashville, Tennessee. Germline CDR1 LGHNA, CDR2 YSLEER. The V gene end was trimmed by 2 bases and the J gene end by 4 bases; junction bases not matched to a gene: 5. This CDR3 has 15 residues. It was 150 to 200 ng DNA, some 30,000 T cell genomes, that sorted-subset replicate PCRs used. Clones were sequenced by immunoSEQ multiplex PCR, and TCRdb holds only the in-frame ones, with some missing. The sample shows around 2.1 million clones, 90% to 95% of them seen only once.

What was sequenced was naive CD8+ T cells from PBMCs. The chain combines TRBV4-3 with TRBJ2-7; 10 bases are a match to TRBD1. The receptor's source is a man younger than 35 in good health. Some clones in this sample may be carry-over from other donors' samples. The CDR3 bases are TGCGCCAGCAGCCAAAGACAGGGGGCTATATACGAGCAGTACTTC. It codes for CASSQRQGAIYEQYF.